This T cell receptor beta chain was profiled in a study of identical twins. This clonotype was seen many times. What it recognizes is unknown. TCRdb used MiXCR to reprocess the 5' RACE reads, holding one entry per CDR3 protein. The sample carries hundreds of thousands of distinct CDR3 sequences, around 8.3% recorded once. The CDR3 contains 13 residues. Losses at the gene ends were 3 bases for V and 8 bases for J; bases not matched to a gene: 5. The germline V gene has CDR1 SGHRS and CDR2 YFSETQ. General study points: Out-of-frame alpha sequences shared between twins exhibited an excess of low generation probability.

The data were also submitted as part of a second study, on yellow fever vaccine responses in identical twins.

The chain carries TRBV5-1 and TRBJ2-4, with TRBD1 matching 7 bases. The sequence was obtained from a woman aged 18-35 years in good health. Sequenced material: PBMCs. In nucleotides, the CDR3 is TGCGCCAGCAGCTCTACAGGGGTAGACATTCAGTACTTC. Amino acid sequence: CASSSTGVDIQYF.